This T cell receptor (beta chain) was sequenced during a study of blood T cell repertoires in COVID-19 (dated by TCRdb to the early 2020s). Background for the entire study: Collaborator samples came from the United States, Italy and Spain and covered acute and convalescent phases of COVID-19. Subjects who had been exposed to COVID-19, were actively infected with it, or had recovered from it provided the deeply sampled blood TCRbeta repertoires that made up the dataset. Samples came from the ongoing ImmuneRACE study (first 160 participants) plus 1,254 subjects from 6 global collaborators. The prospective study material was composed of cDNA or gDNA derived from T cells, B-cell-depleted T cells, or PBMCs. Where available, HLA class I and class II types were taken from metadata supplied by the sample provider and were not determined by assay-based typing. The repertoires were made available in a free public database intended to serve as a resource for research on the immune response to SARS-CoV-2. The sample metadata nearly always contained a de-identified subject ID, COVID-19 status, age in years and sex. What the authors observed across the whole study: The quantity of clinical and demographic metadata differed by source and by participant and was supplied without curation.

This clone has more than one count but fewer than ten. This receptor's antigen is unknown. No much larger clone is present one base from it, and per-base qualities are unavailable. TCRbeta CDR3 regions were amplified from genomic DNA by means of the immunoSEQ Assay, a bias-controlled multiplex PCR. The source study handled its data this way. Nucleated cell counts per sample were estimated from amplification of reference gene primers within the assay. Sequence reads were collapsed and filtered to measure the absolute abundance of every unique TCRbeta CDR3 rearrangement. For each sample, productive Simpson clonality was calculated as the square root of Simpson's diversity index across productive rearrangements. TCRdb retrieved this table from immuneACCESS and kept in-frame rearrangements only. Not all clones are present; in checked studies, unresolved V genes account for under half, and no reason is known for the remainder. Clonal size and the V and J genes are those of that table, whereas D and trimming came from the DNA. This sample has 200,000 to 300,000 clones in its table, and 80% to 90% of those were observed once. The ten largest clones add up to 2.5% to 3% of the sample.

The germline V gene provides CDR1 SGHDT and CDR2 YYEEEE. Trimming removed 1 base from V and 5 bases from J, leaving 13 bases between the germline ends. The CDR3 starts with the cysteine, ends with the phenylalanine, and has 14 residues. Solely the CDR3 DNA is kept, with 42 bases framed from the first base. Participants in the prospective study were enrolled through a virtual design, were aged about 18 to 90 years, and lived in approximately 25 United States geographic areas. In the prospective study, cohorts were assigned on the basis of participant-reported clinical history obtained from a screening survey and a study questionnaire. Mobile phlebotomists in the prospective study collected whole blood, serum and a nasopharyngeal or oropharyngeal swab from every participant. Participants in the prospective study had the option to provide additional blood draws and questionnaires over an approximately 2-month period. Blood samples from the prospective study were shipped frozen or at room temperature prior to DNA extraction.

The sequenced material came from PBMCs or T cells enriched from blood (not recorded which). Rearrangement joined TRBV5-6 to TRBJ2-7; a tentative D match to TRBD1 spans 6 bases. The TCR originated in a woman younger than 45 with acute COVID-19. Read as DNA, the sequence is TGTGCCAGCAGCTTGATGCCAGGGACACACGAGCAGTACTTC. It translates to CASSLMPGTHEQYF.